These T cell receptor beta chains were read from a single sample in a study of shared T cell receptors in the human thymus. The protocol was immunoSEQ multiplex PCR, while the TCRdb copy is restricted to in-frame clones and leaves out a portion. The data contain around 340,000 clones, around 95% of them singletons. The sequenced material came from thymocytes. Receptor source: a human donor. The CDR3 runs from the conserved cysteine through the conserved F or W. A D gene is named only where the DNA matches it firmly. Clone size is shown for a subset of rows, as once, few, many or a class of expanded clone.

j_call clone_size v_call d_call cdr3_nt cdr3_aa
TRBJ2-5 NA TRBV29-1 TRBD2 TGCAGCGTCCCTCGGACTAGCGGGAACCAAGAGACCCAGTACTTC CSVPRTSGNQETQYF
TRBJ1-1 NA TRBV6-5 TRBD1 TGTGCCAGCAGACCAGCCGGGACAGTGAACACTGAAGCTTTCTTT CASRPAGTVNTEAFF
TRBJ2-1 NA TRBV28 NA TGTGCCAGCAGTGTACAGGACAGTGAGCAGTTCTTC CASSVQDSEQFF
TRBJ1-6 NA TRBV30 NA TGTGCCTGGAGTGTAGCGTGGGCGGTAGCATCACCCCTCCACTTT CAWSVAWAVASPLHF
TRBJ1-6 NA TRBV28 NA TGTGCCAGCAGTTTACCCGACCAGGGGTGGAATTCACCCCTCCACTTT CASSLPDQGWNSPLHF
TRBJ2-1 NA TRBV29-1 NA TGCGGGGTGAGGTCCCATGAGCAGTTCTTC CGVRSHEQFF
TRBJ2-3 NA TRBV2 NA TGTGCCAGCAGCCCCCTTCTGGATAGCGCCAAAAAAATAGATACGCAGTATTTT CASSPLLDSAKKIDTQYF
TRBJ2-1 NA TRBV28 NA TGTGCCAGCAGTTTCTCGGGGGGCGAACCCTACAATGAGCAGTTCTTC CASSFSGGEPYNEQFF
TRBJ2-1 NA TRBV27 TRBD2 TGTGCCAGCAGTTTGACAGCGGGAGGTCTCAATGAGCAGTTCTTC CASSLTAGGLNEQFF
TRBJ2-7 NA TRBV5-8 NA TGTGCCAGCAGCCCGGGGAGGGGGGCCTCGTACTTC CASSPGRGASYF
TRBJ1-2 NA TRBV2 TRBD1 TGTGCCAGCAGACCAGGACAGGGGGCCGTTGGCTACACCTTC CASRPGQGAVGYTF
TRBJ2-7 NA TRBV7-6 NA TGTGCCAGCAGCTTAGGTCAGGGGCGATCCACCACCTACGAGCAGTACTTC CASSLGQGRSTTYEQYF
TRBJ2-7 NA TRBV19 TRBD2 TGTGCCAGTACCCGGGGGCTAGCGGGAGGCCTCTACGAGCAGTACTTC CASTRGLAGGLYEQYF
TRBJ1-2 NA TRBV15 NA TGTGCCACCAGCAGAGGAGGGCAGGGCTATGGCTACACCTTC CATSRGGQGYGYTF
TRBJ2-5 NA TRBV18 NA TGTGCCAGCTCACCAATTCAAGAGACCCAGTACTTC CASSPIQETQYF
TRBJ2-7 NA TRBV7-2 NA TGTGCCAGCACCCCCGAACCGGGACAAACCTACGAGCAGTACTTC CASTPEPGQTYEQYF
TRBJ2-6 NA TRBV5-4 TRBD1 TGTGCCAGCAGTTTCCCAGGGGGCTCTGGGGCCAACGTCCTGACTTTC CASSFPGGSGANVLTF
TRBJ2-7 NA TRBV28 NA TGTGCCAGCAGTTTTTTAGGGGAGAATCTAGGGGGCGAGCAGTACTTC CASSFLGENLGGEQYF
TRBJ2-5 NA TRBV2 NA TGTGCCAGCAGTGCCGACCGGGACGACCACCAAGAGACCCAGTACTTC CASSADRDDHQETQYF
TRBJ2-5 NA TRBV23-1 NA TGCGCCAGAACCCGGGGACCACGGAGAGGGGAGACCCAGTACTTC CARTRGPRRGETQYF
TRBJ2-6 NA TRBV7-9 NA TGTGCCAGCAGCTCAGGACACGCCTCTGGGGCCAACGTCCTGACTTTC CASSSGHASGANVLTF
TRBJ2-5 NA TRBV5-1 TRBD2 TGCGCCAGCAGCTTGGCCGGAGGCGGGAGGCGAGGGGAAGAGACCCAGTACTTC CASSLAGGGRRGEETQYF
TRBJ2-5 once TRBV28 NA TGTGCCAGCAGTTTTGGGGGCACCGAGACCCAGTACTTC CASSFGGTETQYF
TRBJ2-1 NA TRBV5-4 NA TGTGCCAGCAGCTTGGAGGCAGCCGTCTGGGATGAGCAGTTCTTC CASSLEAAVWDEQFF
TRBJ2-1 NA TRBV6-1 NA TGTGCCAGCACAGGGAGGTTCTTC CASTGRFF
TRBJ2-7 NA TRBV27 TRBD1 TGTGCCAGCAGTCCCCCTTGGGTCACAGGGGGCGCGTTTCTATCTCTCTACGAGCAGTACTTC CASSPPWVTGGAFLSLYEQYF
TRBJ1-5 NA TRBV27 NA TGTGCCAGCAGATCAGGGCTTGTTGAAAATCAGCCCCAGCATTTT CASRSGLVENQPQHF
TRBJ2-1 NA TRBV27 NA TGTGCCAGCAGCCTTCAAGTCGGACAAGGTGAGCAGTTCTTC CASSLQVGQGEQFF
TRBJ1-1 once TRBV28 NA TGTGCCAGCAGACTACTGGGGGTGACTGAAGCTTTCTTT CASRLLGVTEAFF
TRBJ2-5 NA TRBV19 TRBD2 TGTGCCAGTAGTATAGGGGCGGGAGCCTTAGAGACCCAGTACTTC CASSIGAGALETQYF
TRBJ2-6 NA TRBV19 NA TGTGCCAGTAGTACACGTGAAAAGGAGGCCAACGTCCTGACTTTC CASSTREKEANVLTF
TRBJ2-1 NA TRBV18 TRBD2 TGTGCCAGCTCACCAAATACTAGCGGGAGGGTGAATGAGCAGTTCTTC CASSPNTSGRVNEQFF
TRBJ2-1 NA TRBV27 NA TGTGCCAGCAGTTTATCATACAGACTGGACTACAATGAGCAGTTCTTC CASSLSYRLDYNEQFF
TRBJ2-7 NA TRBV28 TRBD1 TGTGCCAGCAGAATCGACAGGGGGCCGACCTACGAGCAGTACTTC CASRIDRGPTYEQYF
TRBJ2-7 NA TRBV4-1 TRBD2 TGCGCCAGCAGCCAAGATGATACTAGCGGGGCGCCATACGAGCAGTACTTC CASSQDDTSGAPYEQYF
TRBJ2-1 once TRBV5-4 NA TGTGCCAGCAGCTCGGTCGGCCGGACTCTTGCCTCCTACAATGAGCAGTTCTTC CASSSVGRTLASYNEQFF
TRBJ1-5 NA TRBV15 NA TGTGCCACCAACTGGCAGGGTGATAGGAGTAGCAATCAGCCCCAGCATTTT CATNWQGDRSSNQPQHF
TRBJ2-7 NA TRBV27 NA TGTGCCAGCAGTTTATCGGGTCTAGCAACCTACGAGCAGTACTTC CASSLSGLATYEQYF
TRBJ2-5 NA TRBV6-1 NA TGTGCCACCGGCTTGTTGTGGGGCCCCGAAGAGACCCAGTACTTC CATGLLWGPEETQYF
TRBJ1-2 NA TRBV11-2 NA TGTGCCAGCAGCTTACCCCCTTCACCCGACCAACCTAACTATGGCTACACCTTC CASSLPPSPDQPNYGYTF
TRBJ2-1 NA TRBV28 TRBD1 TGTGCCAGCAGTTCGCCAGGGGGTCTGGATTTGGATGAGCAGTTCTTC CASSSPGGLDLDEQFF
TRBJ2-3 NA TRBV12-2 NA TGTGCAAGTCGCTTACTCGAAACGGGGCAAACAGATACGCAGTATTTT CASRLLETGQTDTQYF
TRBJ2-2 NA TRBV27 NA TGTGCCAGCAGTCCCGCTCGAAAGACCGGGGAGCTGTTTTTT CASSPARKTGELFF
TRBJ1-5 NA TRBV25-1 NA TGTGCCAGCAGTGTCGGCCAGGGAAGTGGTCAGCCCCAGCATTTT CASSVGQGSGQPQHF
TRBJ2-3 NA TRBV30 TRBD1 TGTGCCTGGAGCGGAGGGGACAGGGGGCGCCCAGATACGCAGTATTTT CAWSGGDRGRPDTQYF
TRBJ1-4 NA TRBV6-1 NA TGTGCTAGCAGTGACCCCAGGGAGGGCTTTGAAAAACTGTTTTTT CASSDPREGFEKLFF
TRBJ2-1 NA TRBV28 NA TGTGCCAGCAGGGTCGCCAGCGGCAATGAGCAGTTCTTC CASRVASGNEQFF
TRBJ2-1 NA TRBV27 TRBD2 TGTGCCAGCACTACTCCGGGACTAGCGGGAGGAGGGCAGTTCTTC CASTTPGLAGGGQFF
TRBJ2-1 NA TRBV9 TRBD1 TGTGCCAGCAGCGTGGCGCCCGGGACAGACTACAATGAGCAGTTCTTC CASSVAPGTDYNEQFF
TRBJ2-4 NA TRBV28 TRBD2 TGTGCCAGCAGCCTACTAGCGGGAGTCGGCGTTCAGTACTTC CASSLLAGVGVQYF
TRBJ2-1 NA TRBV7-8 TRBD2 TGTGCCAGCAGCTTGACCGGGACTAGCGGGAGGGCCTCGGCCTACAATGAGCAGTTCTTC CASSLTGTSGRASAYNEQFF
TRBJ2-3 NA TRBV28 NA TGTGCCAGCAGCTACACAGATACGCAGTATTTT CASSYTDTQYF
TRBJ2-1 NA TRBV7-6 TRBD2 TGTGCCAGCAGCTTTCTAGCGGGAGCCCTAAATGAGCAGTTCTTC CASSFLAGALNEQFF
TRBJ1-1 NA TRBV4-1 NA TGCGCCAGCAGCCAACTTCACAGTGAAGCTTTCTTT CASSQLHSEAFF
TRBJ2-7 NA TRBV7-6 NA TGTGCCAGCAGCTTTTTAGCGTTCGTGGGGGACGAGCAGTACTTC CASSFLAFVGDEQYF
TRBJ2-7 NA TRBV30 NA TGTGCCTGGAGCGGGACCAATCTCTACGAGCAGTACTTC CAWSGTNLYEQYF
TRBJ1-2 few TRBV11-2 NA TGTGCCAGCAGCTTAGATCCCCGTCATGGCTACACCTTC CASSLDPRHGYTF
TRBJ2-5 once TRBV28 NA TGTGCCAGCAGTTTAGGTCGGGGGACCCAGTACTTC CASSLGRGTQYF
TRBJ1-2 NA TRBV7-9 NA TGTGCCAGCAGCTTTCGTTTCAGAGACTATGGCTACACCTTC CASSFRFRDYGYTF
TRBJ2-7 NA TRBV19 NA TGTGCCAGTAGTAAGGGCCTCGGGGTTTTTGGGCAGTACTTC CASSKGLGVFGQYF